Sequencing of this T cell receptor beta chain was carried out in a study of T cells in Graves' hyperthyroidism and ophthalmopathy. Germline lookup yields CDR1 SGHAT and CDR2 FQNNGV. Trimming shortened V by 11 bases and J by 7 bases, and 15 bases separated the two germline ends. The CDR3 loop spans 11 amino acids. This clonotype was detected a few times. Amplified TCR beta CDR3 regions came from RNA transcripts. Initially, a first-round RT-PCR of the TCR CDR3 employed the HTBI primer set. Each CDR3 protein gets one entry after TCRdb re-called the multiplex PCR reads with MiXCR. The data show about 600,000 distinct CDR3 sequences, roughly 15% seen once. The source of the PBMCs was 10 ml of fresh peripheral blood.

The source is a woman between 45 and 60 years old with Graves' ophthalmopathy. Sequencing input: blood. J is TRBJ2-7 and V is TRBV11-2; maybe TRBD2 (5 bases). The CDR3 spells CAVLLGGEQYF. The CDR3 DNA is TGTGCCGTTCTTTTAGGCGGGGAGCAGTACTTC.